These 23 T cell receptor beta chains came from one sample sequenced in a study of T-cell reconstitution after alpha-beta-depleted transplantation in children. Points from the study as a whole: Diversity and T-cell counts at one year after transplant derived mostly from new T cells.

Unique molecular identifiers were built into the TCRbeta library. TCRdb passed the PCR reads through MiXCR, listing each CDR3 protein once. In the table there are 250,000 to 300,000 distinct CDR3 sequences, just over 7.5% of which are singletons. These TCRs are of unknown antigen specificity. The material was peripheral blood, obtained 360 days after TCRalphabeta/CD19-depleted stem cell transplant. The receptors were gathered from a female patient under 10 years old who had a stem cell transplant for Fanconi anemia, so the T cells may come from the graft donor.

This clonotype was observed many times. The chain joins TRBV29-1 to TRBJ2-1, with 12 bases lining up with TRBD1. The CDR3 sequence is 16 residues long. The germline V gene has CDR1 SQVTM and CDR2 ANQGSEA. Trimming removed 0 bases from V and 7 bases from J; junction bases left unmatched: 7. The chain's CDR3 is CSVEEGDRGQVNEQFF. Written as DNA, the CDR3 is TGCAGCGTTGAAGAGGGGGACAGGGGGCAGGTAAATGAGCAGTTCTTC.

In this sample, this clonotype turned up many times. The genes are TRBV5-6 and TRBJ2-2, with D unclear. The CDR3 extends over 13 amino acids. Germline V gene lookup returns CDR1 SGHDT and CDR2 YYEEEE. Between the trimmed V and J ends, which lost 7 bases and 3 bases, there was a span of 10 bases. CDR3 sequence reads: CASRLTYTGELFF. The CDR3 region has the DNA TGTGCCAGCCGATTGACTTACACCGGGGAGCTGTTTTTT.

V is TRBV27 and J is TRBJ2-3; no firm D call. This CDR3 region has 15 residues. Germline CDR1 is MNHEY and CDR2 is SMNVEV (reference sequence). Trimming took off 6 bases at V and 0 bases at J, with 13 bases between the two ends. CDR3 DNA sequence: TGTGCCAGCAGCGACCCGGAGACTAGCACAGATACGCAGTATTTT. Translated, it gives CASSDPETSTDTQYF.

This clonotype was counted many times. The J gene is TRBJ2-7, the V gene TRBV7-2; 10 bases line up with TRBD2. The germline CDR1 and CDR2 sequences are SGHTA and FQGNSA. The CDR3 loop spans 17 amino acids. The J segment lost 7 bases and the V segment lost 4 bases, leaving 16 bases of the junction unmatched. CDR3 bases: TGTGCCAGCAGCTCCCTCGGAGGGCTAGCGGGGGCGAATGAGCAGTACTTC. It is translated as CASSSLGGLAGANEQYF.

In this sample, this clonotype turned up many times. As DNA, the CDR3 is TGCGCCAGCAGCTTGGGTCGGGCAGCCTATGGCTACACCTTC. Translation gives CASSLGRAAYGYTF. The rearrangement links TRBV5-1 to TRBJ1-2, with no clear D. Germline CDR1 is SGHRS and CDR2 is YFSETQ. The germline V and J ends were trimmed by 0 bases and 4 bases, with 10 bases remaining between them. The CDR3 contains 14 residues.

V gene TRBV11-2 combines with J gene TRBJ2-7; the D is unclear. Germline CDR1 SGHAT, CDR2 FQNNGV. The CDR3 contains 11 residues. V shed 5 bases and J shed 7 bases, with 9 bases lying between them. The CDR3 is CASSPYKEQYF. CDR3 nucleotide sequence: TGTGCCAGCAGCCCTTACAAGGAGCAGTACTTC.

A few counts support this clonotype. The chain couples TRBV27 to TRBJ1-6, with D maybe TRBD1 (5 bases). V lost 5 bases and J 8 bases, leaving 22 bases between the germline ends. Germline V gene sequence: CDR1 MNHEY, CDR2 SMNVEV (reference sequence). The CDR3 is 17 amino acids. The CDR3 DNA reads as TGTGCCAGCAGTATAAGGGGCACTCTCGTTGGGGATTCACCCCTCCACTTT. Translating it yields CASSIRGTLVGDSPLHF.

This clonotype came up many times. V usage is TRBV28 and J usage is TRBJ2-7; a weak D match, TRBD1 (6 bases). This CDR3 has 16 residues. Germline V lookup: CDR1 MDHEN, CDR2 SYDVKM. The ends were cut back, 3 bases at V and 0 bases at J, with 15 bases in the middle. CDR3 protein: CASSLEAGVGSYEQYF. In DNA, the CDR3 is TGTGCCAGCAGTTTGGAGGCAGGGGTGGGCTCCTACGAGCAGTACTTC.

This chain joins TRBV24-1 and TRBJ2-1; maybe TRBD1 (6 bases). CDR1 and CDR2 (germline): KGHDR, SFDVKD. V lost 4 bases, J lost 2 bases, and 17 bases lay in between. This CDR3 comprises 17 residues. The CDR3 protein is CATSDSNRDRTYNEQFF. The DNA for the CDR3 is TGTGCCACCAGTGACTCGAACAGGGATCGGACCTACAATGAGCAGTTCTTC.

Many counts were recorded for this clonotype. The chain has TRBV15 and TRBJ2-7, with 10 positions matching TRBD2. V trimming: 2 bases; J trimming: 7 bases; junction bases outside the gene matches: 8. The CDR3 covers 15 residues. Germline assignment: CDR1 LNHNV and CDR2 YYDKDF (reference sequence). CDR3 sequence (DNA): TGTGCCACCAGCAGAACTCCACTAGCGGGATGGGAGCAGTACTTC. Translating it yields CATSRTPLAGWEQYF.

This clonotype has ten or more counts. The gene calls are TRBV5-1 and TRBJ1-4, with a weak D call TRBD1 (5 bases). The CDR3 totals 15 residues. V was pared by 1 base and J by 3 bases, with 10 bases between. Germline lookup yields CDR1 SGHRS and CDR2 YFSETQ. CDR3: CASSLNGAPNEKLFF. The CDR3 nucleotides are TGCGCCAGCAGCTTGAATGGGGCACCTAATGAAAAACTGTTTTTT.

This clonotype was counted many times. The chain recombines TRBV6-1 with TRBJ2-7, with 10 bases that match TRBD2. CDR1 MNHNS and CDR2 SASEGT come from the germline V gene. V was clipped by 6 bases and J by 3 bases; unmatched bases: 8. The CDR3 loop spans 15 amino acids. The CDR3 reads CASRTGLARNYEQYF. The CDR3 region has the DNA TGTGCCAGCAGAACGGGACTAGCGCGGAACTACGAGCAGTACTTC.

This clonotype was recorded many times. The V call is TRBV6-5, the J call TRBJ2-6, with D perhaps matching TRBD1 or TRBD2 (6 bases each). CDR3 length equals 18 residues. The germline V and J ends were trimmed by 7 bases and 0 bases, with 19 bases remaining between them. Per the germline V gene, CDR1 is MNHEY and CDR2 is SVGAGI. CDR3 region: CASIARRGALSGANVLTF. DNA for the CDR3: TGTGCCAGCATCGCCCGAAGGGGGGCCCTCTCTGGGGCCAACGTCCTGACTTTC.

The V call is TRBV3-1, the J call TRBJ2-1, with D tentatively TRBD1 or TRBD2 (5 bases each). The germline V gene has CDR1 LGHDT and CDR2 YNNKEL (reference sequence). This CDR3 spans 16 amino acids. The germline V and J ends were trimmed by 0 bases and 0 bases, with 9 bases remaining between them. CDR3 bases: TGTGCCAGCAGCCAAGATTTGGGGACCTCCTACAATGAGCAGTTCTTC. As protein: CASSQDLGTSYNEQFF.

This clonotype was observed at least ten times. The chain carries TRBV20-1 and TRBJ2-3; D is perhaps TRBD1 (5 bases). The CDR3 is 12 residues long. The V end lost 7 bases, the J end lost 6 bases, and 14 bases lay between the germline ends. Germline V gene data show CDR1 as DFQATT and CDR2 as SNEGSKA (reference sequence). CDR3 DNA sequence: TGCAGTGGGTGGGGCGGTTTGGATACGCAGTATTTT. Encoded protein: CSGWGGLDTQYF.

The V and J genes are TRBV12-3 or TRBV12-4 and TRBJ1-2; 8 positions match TRBD1. Losses at the gene ends were 6 bases for V and 3 bases for J; bases not matched to a gene: 15. The CDR3 length is 17 residues. The CDR3 loop reads CASSLRDRKLQHYGYTF. The CDR3 DNA follows: TGTGCCAGCAGCCTTCGGGACAGGAAACTCCAACACTATGGCTACACCTTC.

Only a few counts were recorded for this clonotype. V usage is TRBV9 and J usage is TRBJ1-6; 7 nucleotides align to TRBD1. The trim removed 3 bases at V and 7 bases at J, leaving 7 bases unmatched. CDR3 length: 15 amino acids. The germline CDR1 and CDR2 sequences are SGDLS and YYNGEE. The DNA of the CDR3 is TGTGCCAGCAGCGCCAGGGGGAGCGGGAATTCACCCCTCCACTTT. Its translation is CASSARGSGNSPLHF.

The CDR3 is CASSYYSGGGSNQPQHF. In nucleotides, the CDR3 is TGTGCCAGCAGTTACTATTCAGGGGGGGGTAGCAATCAGCCCCAGCATTTT. The chain uses TRBV6-5 and TRBJ1-5; 7 nucleotides line up with TRBD1. Germline assignment: CDR1 MNHEY and CDR2 SVGAGI. The V segment lost 1 base and the J segment 0 bases; nucleotides outside the gene matches: 6. This CDR3 comprises 17 residues.

The rearrangement joins TRBV13 to TRBJ2-5; 10 bases align to TRBD2. Per germline, CDR1 PRHDT and CDR2 FYEKMQ (reference sequence). The trim removed 5 bases at V and 2 bases at J, leaving 5 bases unmatched. The CDR3 totals 15 residues. CDR3 bases: TGTGCCAGCAGCCCACTAGCGGGAAGGCAAGAGACCCAGTACTTC. Its protein product is CASSPLAGRQETQYF. Full variable domain (rest looked up from reference TRBV13 and TRBJ2-5): AAGVIQSPRHLIKEKRETATLKCYPIPRHDTVYWYQQGPGQDPQFLISFYEKMQSDKGSIPDRFSAQQFSDYHSELNMSSLELGDSALYFCASSPLAGRQETQYFGPGTRLLVL.

This chain joins TRBV7-2 and TRBJ2-5; D perhaps matches TRBD1 (7 bases). The CDR3 contains 15 residues. Trimming took off 2 bases at V and 7 bases at J, with 17 bases between the two ends. Per the germline V gene, CDR1 is SGHTA and CDR2 is FQGNSA. The CDR3: CASSLYKRQGGTQYF. Written as DNA, the CDR3 is TGTGCCAGCAGCTTATACAAACGACAGGGAGGGACCCAGTACTTC.

This clonotype was counted only a few times. The rearrangement joins TRBV6-1 to TRBJ2-2, with D tentatively TRBD1 (5 bases). Trimming stripped 8 bases from V and 5 bases from J, with 12 bases between. Germline V gives CDR1 MNHNS, CDR2 SASEGT. The CDR3 has 13 amino acids. The CDR3: CASGRGRTGELFF. The CDR3 DNA reads as TGTGCCAGCGGTAGGGGAAGGACCGGGGAGCTGTTTTTT.

Notes on this clonotype: This may be a read error: a much more frequent sequence differs by one nucleotide. The chain recombines TRBV3-1 with TRBJ1-1; possible D gene TRBD1, 5 bases. This CDR3 is 14 amino acids long. Germline assignment: CDR1 LGHDT and CDR2 YNNKEL (reference sequence). CDR3 protein: CASSERHRNTEACF. The CDR3, as DNA: TGTGCCAGCAGCGAACGGCACAGGAACACTGAAGCTTGCTTT.

This rearrangement joins TRBV7-3 to TRBJ2-2, with D perhaps TRBD2 (6 bases). The germline V and J ends were trimmed by 2 bases and 4 bases, with 11 bases remaining between them. Germline V CDR1 and CDR2: SGHTA, FQGTGA. CDR3 length equals 15 residues. CDR3 nucleotides: TGTGCCAGCAGCTTAGCGGGGCTCGGCACCGGGGAGCTGTTTTTT. It encodes CASSLAGLGTGELFF.